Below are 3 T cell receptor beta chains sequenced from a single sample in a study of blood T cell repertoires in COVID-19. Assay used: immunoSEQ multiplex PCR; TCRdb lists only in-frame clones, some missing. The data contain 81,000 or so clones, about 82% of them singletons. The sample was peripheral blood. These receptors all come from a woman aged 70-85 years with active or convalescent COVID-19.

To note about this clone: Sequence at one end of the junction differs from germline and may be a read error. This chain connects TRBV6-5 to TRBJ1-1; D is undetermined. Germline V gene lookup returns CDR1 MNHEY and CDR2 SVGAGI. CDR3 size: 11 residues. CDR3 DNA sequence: TGTGCCAGCAGTTACAACAATGAAGCTTTCTTT. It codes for CASSYNNEAFF.

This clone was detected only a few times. The CDR3 sequence is CATSRGGSNTGELFF. In nucleotides, the CDR3 is TGTGCCACCAGCCGCGGGGGATCAAACACCGGGGAGCTGTTTTTT. J is TRBJ2-2 and V is TRBV15; 7 bases map to TRBD2. Germline lookup yields CDR1 LNHNV and CDR2 YYDKDF (reference sequence). The junction had 5 bases not matched to a gene; V was cut back by 5 bases and J by 2 bases. The CDR3 is 15 amino acids.

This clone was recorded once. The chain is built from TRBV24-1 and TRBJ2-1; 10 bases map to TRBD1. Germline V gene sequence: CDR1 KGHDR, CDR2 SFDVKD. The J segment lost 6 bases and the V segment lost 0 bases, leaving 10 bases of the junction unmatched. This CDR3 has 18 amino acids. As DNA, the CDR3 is TGTGCCACCAGTGATTTGGCTCTTCCGGGACAGGGGATCAATGAGCAGTTCTTC. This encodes CATSDLALPGQGINEQFF.